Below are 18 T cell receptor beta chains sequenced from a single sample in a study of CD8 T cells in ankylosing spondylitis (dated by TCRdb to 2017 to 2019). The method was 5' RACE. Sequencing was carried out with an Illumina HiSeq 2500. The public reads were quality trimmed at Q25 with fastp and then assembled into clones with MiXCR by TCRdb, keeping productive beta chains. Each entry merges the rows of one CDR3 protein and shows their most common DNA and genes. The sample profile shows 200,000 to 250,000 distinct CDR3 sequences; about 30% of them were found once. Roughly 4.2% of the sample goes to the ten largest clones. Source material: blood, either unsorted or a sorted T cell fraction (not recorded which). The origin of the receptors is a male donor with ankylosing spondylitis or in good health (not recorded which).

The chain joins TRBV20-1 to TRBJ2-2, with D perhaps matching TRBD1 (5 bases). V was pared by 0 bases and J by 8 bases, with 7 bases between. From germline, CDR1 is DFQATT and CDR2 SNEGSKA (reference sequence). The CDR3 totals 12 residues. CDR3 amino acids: CSARDGAGELFF. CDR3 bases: TGCAGTGCTAGAGATGGGGCAGGGGAGCTGTTTTTT.

Written as DNA, the CDR3 is TGCAGCGTTGAACCCCTCTCAGCTGGGGGTAAAGAGACCCAGTACTTC. Translated: CSVEPLSAGGKETQYF. V and J are TRBV29-1 and TRBJ2-5, with D possibly called TRBD1 or TRBD2 (5 bases each). This CDR3 spans 16 amino acids. V lost 2 bases to trimming and J lost 3 bases, with 19 bases between them. Germline V gene data show CDR1 as SQVTM and CDR2 as ANQGSEA.

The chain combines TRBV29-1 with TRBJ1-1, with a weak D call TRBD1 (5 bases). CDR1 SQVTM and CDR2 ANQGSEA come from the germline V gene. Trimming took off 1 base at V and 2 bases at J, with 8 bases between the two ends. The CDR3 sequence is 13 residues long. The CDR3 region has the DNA TGCAGCGTTGAAGGCAGGGCCAACACTGAAGCTTTCTTT. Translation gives CSVEGRANTEAFF.

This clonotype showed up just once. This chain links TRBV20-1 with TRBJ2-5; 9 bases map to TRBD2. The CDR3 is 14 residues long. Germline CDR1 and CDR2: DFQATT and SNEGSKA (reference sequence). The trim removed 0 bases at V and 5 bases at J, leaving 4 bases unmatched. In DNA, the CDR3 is TGCAGTGCTAGAGATCTAGCGGGGCTGGAGACCCAGTACTTC. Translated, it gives CSARDLAGLETQYF.

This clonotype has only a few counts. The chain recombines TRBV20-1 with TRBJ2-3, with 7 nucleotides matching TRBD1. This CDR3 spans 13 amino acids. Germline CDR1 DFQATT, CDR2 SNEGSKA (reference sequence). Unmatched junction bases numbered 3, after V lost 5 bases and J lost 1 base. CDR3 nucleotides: TGCAGTGCTGGGCAGGGGGGCACAGATACGCAGTATTTT. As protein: CSAGQGGTDTQYF.

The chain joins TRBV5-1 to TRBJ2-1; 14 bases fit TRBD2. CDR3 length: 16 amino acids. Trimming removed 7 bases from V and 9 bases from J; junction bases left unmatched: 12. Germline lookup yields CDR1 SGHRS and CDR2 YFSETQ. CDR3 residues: CASGSPGLAGAGEQFF. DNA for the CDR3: TGCGCCAGCGGATCTCCGGGACTAGCGGGGGCTGGTGAGCAGTTCTTC. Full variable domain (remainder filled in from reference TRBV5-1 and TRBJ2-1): KAGVTQTPRYLIKTRGQQVTLSCSPISGHRSVSWYQQTPGQGLQFLFEYFSETQRNKGNFPGRFSGRQFSNSRSEMNVSTLELGDSALYLCASGSPGLAGAGEQFFGPGTRLTVL.

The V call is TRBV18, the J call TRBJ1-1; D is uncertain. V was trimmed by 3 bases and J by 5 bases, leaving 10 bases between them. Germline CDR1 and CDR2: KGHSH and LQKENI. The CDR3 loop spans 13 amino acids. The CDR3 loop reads CASSPRTETEAFF. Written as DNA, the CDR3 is TGTGCCAGCTCACCGCGGACGGAGACTGAAGCTTTCTTT.

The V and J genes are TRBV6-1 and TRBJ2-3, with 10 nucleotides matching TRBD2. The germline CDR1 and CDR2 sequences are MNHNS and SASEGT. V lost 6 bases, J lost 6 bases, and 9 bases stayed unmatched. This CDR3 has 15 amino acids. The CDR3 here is CASRPSGGAQDTQYF. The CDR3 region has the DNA TGTGCCAGCAGACCCAGCGGGGGGGCCCAGGATACGCAGTATTTT.

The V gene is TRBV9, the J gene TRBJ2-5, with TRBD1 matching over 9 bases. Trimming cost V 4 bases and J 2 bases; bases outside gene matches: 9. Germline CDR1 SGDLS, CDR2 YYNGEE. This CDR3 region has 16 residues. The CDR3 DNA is TGTGCCAGCAGCTCTTGGACAGGGGTTAGTCAAGAGACCCAGTACTTC. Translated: CASSSWTGVSQETQYF.

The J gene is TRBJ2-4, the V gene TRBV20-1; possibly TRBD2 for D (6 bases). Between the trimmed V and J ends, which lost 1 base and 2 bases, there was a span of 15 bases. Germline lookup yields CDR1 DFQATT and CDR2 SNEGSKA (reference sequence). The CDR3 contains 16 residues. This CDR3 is CSARVGSSLSKNIQYF. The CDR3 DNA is TGCAGTGCTAGAGTCGGGAGCAGCTTGTCCAAAAACATTCAGTACTTC.

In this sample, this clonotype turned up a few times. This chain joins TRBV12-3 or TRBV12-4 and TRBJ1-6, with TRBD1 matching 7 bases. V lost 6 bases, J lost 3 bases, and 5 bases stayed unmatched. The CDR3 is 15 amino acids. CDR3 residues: CASSQTGIYNSPLHF. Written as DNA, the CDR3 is TGTGCCAGCAGCCAGACAGGGATCTATAATTCACCCCTCCACTTT.

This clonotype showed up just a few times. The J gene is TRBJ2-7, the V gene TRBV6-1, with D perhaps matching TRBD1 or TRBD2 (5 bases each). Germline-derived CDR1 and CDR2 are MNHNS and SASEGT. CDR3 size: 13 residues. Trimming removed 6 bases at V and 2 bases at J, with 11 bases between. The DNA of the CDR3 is TGTGCCAGCAGACGGGACGGAGCCTACGAGCAGTACTTC. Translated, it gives CASRRDGAYEQYF.

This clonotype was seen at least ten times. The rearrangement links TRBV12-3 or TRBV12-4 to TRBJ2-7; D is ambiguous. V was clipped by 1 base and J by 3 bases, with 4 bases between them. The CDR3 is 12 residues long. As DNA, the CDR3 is TGTGCCAGCAGTTTAGGGGACTACGAGCAGTACTTC. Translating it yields CASSLGDYEQYF.

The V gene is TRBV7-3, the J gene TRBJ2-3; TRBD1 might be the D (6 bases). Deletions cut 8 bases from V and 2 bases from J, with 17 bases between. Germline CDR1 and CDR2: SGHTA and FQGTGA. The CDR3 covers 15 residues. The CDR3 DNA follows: TGTGCCAGCTCCTCAGGGGACACAGACACAGATACGCAGTATTTT. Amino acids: CASSSGDTDTDTQYF.

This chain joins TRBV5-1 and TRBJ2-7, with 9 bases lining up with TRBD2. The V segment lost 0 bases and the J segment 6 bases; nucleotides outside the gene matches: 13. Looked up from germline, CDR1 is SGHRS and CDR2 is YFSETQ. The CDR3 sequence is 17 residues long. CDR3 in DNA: TGCGCCAGCAGCTTGGGCCTAGCGGGAAACCTGGATGGCGAGCAGTACTTC. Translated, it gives CASSLGLAGNLDGEQYF. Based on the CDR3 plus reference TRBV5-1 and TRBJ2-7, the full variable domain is KAGVTQTPRYLIKTRGQQVTLSCSPISGHRSVSWYQQTPGQGLQFLFEYFSETQRNKGNFPGRFSGRQFSNSRSEMNVSTLELGDSALYLCASSLGLAGNLDGEQYFGPGTRLTVT.

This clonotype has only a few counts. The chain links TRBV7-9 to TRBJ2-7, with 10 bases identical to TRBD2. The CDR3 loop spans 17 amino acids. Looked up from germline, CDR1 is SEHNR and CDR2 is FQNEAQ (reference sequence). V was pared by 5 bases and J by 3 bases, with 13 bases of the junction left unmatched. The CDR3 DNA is TGTGCCAGCAGCCATACCGTTATAGCGGGGGGCCACTACGAGCAGTACTTC. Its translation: CASSHTVIAGGHYEQYF.

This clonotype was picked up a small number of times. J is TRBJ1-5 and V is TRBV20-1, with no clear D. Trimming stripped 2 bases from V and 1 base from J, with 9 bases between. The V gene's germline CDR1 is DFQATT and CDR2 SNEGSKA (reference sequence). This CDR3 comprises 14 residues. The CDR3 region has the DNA TGCAGTGCTAGATGGGCAGCCAGCAATCAGCCCCAGCATTTT. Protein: CSARWAASNQPQHF.

The CDR3 protein is CASSPRRGHEQYF. CDR3 coding DNA: TGCGCCAGCAGCCCCCGAAGAGGCCACGAGCAGTACTTC. This rearrangement joins TRBV4-1 to TRBJ2-7; D is uncertain. This CDR3 is built from 13 residues. Trimming shortened V by 4 bases and J by 5 bases, and 12 bases separated the two germline ends. Germline V gene data show CDR1 as MGHRA and CDR2 as YSYEKL.